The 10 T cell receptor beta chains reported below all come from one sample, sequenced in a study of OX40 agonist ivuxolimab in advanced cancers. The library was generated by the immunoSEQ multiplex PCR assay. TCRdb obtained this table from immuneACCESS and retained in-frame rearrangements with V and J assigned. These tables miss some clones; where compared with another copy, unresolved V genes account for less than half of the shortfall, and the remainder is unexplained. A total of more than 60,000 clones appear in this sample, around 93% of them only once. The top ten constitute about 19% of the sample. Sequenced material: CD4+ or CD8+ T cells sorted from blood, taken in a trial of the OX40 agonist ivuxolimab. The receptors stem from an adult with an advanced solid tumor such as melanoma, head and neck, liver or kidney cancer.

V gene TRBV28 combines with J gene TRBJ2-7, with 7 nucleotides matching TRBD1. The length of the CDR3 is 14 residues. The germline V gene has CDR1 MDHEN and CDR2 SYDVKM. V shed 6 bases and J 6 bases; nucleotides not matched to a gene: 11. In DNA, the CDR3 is TGTGCCAGCAGACTGGGACAGATGGCCTCCGAGCAGTACTTC. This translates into CASRLGQMASEQYF.

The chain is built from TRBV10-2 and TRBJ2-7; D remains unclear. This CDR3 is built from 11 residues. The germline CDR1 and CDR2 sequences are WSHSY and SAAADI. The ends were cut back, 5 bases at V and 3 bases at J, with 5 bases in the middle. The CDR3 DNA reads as TGCGCCAGCAGTCAAGGCTACGAGCAGTACTTC. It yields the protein CASSQGYEQYF.

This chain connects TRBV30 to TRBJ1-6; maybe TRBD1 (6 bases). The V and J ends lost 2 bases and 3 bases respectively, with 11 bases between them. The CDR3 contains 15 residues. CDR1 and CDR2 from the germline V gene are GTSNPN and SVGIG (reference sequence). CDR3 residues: CAWSRQENYNSPLHF. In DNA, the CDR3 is TGTGCCTGGAGTCGACAGGAGAACTATAATTCACCCCTCCACTTT.

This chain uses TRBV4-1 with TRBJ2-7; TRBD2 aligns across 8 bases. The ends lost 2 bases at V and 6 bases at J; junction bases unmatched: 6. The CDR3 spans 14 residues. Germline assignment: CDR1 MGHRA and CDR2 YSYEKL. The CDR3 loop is CASSQWLAGGEQYF. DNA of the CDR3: TGCGCCAGCAGCCAATGGCTAGCGGGCGGCGAGCAGTACTTC.

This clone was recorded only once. DNA of the CDR3: TGCGCCAGCAGCCAAGATGGAGGGTGGGTGAGCACTGAAGCTTTCTTT. Translating gives CASSQDGGWVSTEAFF. The V and J genes are TRBV4-3 and TRBJ1-1; the D is unclear. This CDR3 has 16 residues. Germline assignment: CDR1 LGHNA and CDR2 YSLEER. The V end lost 0 bases, the J end lost 4 bases, and 15 bases lay between the germline ends.

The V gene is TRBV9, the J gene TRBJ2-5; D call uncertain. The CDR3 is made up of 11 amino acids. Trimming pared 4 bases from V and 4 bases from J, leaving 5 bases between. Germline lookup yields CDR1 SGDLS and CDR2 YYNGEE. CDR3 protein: CASSSGETQYF. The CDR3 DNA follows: TGTGCCAGCAGCTCAGGAGAGACCCAGTACTTC. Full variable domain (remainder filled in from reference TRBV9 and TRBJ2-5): DSGVTQTPKHLITATGQRVTLRCSPRSGDLSVYWYQQSLDQGLQFLIQYYNGEERAKGNILERFSAQQFPDLHSELNLSSLELGDSALYFCASSSGETQYFGPGTRLLVL.

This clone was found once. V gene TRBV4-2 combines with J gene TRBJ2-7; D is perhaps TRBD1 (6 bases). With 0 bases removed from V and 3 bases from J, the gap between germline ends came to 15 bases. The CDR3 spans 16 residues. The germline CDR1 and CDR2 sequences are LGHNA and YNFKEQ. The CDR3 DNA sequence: TGTGCCAGCAGCCAAGATCCCAGGGGTAGGCGCTACGAGCAGTACTTC. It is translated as CASSQDPRGRRYEQYF.

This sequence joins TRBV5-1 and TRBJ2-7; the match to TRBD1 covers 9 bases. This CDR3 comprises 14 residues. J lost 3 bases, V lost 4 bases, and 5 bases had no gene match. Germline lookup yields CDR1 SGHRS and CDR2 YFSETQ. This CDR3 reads CASSQDRGDYEQYF. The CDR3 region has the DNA TGCGCCAGCAGCCAGGACAGGGGTGACTACGAGCAGTACTTC.

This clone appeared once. CDR3 nucleotide sequence: TGCGCCAGCAGCCAAGTTCTAGGACCCGGGGAGCTGTTTTTT. Translation gives CASSQVLGPGELFF. V is TRBV4-1 and J is TRBJ2-2; D uncertain. The CDR3 has 14 residues. The germline V gene has CDR1 MGHRA and CDR2 YSYEKL. Trimming pared 1 base from V and 6 bases from J, leaving 9 bases between.

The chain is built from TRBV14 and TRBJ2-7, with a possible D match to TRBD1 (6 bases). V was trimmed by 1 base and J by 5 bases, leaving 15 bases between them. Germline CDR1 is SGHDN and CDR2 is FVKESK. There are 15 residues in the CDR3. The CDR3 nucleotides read TGTGCCAGCAGCCAAGGGACAGCCGCTAACCACGAGCAGTACTTC. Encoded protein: CASSQGTAANHEQYF.